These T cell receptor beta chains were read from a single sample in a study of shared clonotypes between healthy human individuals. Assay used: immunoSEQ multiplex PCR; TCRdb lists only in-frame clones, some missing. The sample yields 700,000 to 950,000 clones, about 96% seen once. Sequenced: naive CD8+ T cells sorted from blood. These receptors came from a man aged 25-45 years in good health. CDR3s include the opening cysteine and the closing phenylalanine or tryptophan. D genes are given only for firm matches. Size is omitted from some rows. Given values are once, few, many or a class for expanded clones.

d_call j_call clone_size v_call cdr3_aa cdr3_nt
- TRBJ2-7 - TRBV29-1 CSAVGARDRYEQYF TGCAGCGCCGTGGGAGCCAGGGACCGCTACGAGCAGTACTTC
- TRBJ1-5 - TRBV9 CASSVGGGEPQHF TGTGCCAGCAGCGTAGGCGGGGGGGAGCCCCAGCATTTT
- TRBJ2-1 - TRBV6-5 CASSYSFQFYNEQFF TGTGCCAGCAGTTACTCATTTCAGTTTTACAATGAGCAGTTCTTC
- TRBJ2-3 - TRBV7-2 CASSSNRGTDTQYF TGTGCCAGCAGCTCTAACCGCGGCACAGATACGCAGTATTTT
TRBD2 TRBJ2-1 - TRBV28 CASSLGTSGYVSFNEQFF TGTGCCAGCAGTTTAGGGACTAGCGGGTACGTCTCCTTCAATGAGCAGTTCTTC
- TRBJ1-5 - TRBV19 CASRIPGTFGNQPQHF TGTGCCAGTAGGATACCTGGGACTTTCGGCAATCAGCCCCAGCATTTT
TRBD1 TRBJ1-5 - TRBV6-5 CASSYAGGNQPQHF TGTGCCAGCAGTTACGCAGGGGGGAATCAGCCCCAGCATTTT
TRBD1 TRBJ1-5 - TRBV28 CASSAAGTAYPHYNQPQHF TGTGCCAGCAGTGCCGCCGGGACAGCCTATCCCCACTACAATCAGCCCCAGCATTTT
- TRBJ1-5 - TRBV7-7 CASSLVGESNQPQHF TGTGCTAGCAGCTTAGTAGGGGAAAGCAATCAGCCCCAGCATTTT
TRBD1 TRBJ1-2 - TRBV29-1 CSVPPRTGESYGYTF TGCAGCGTTCCACCGCGGACAGGGGAATCGTATGGCTACACCTTC
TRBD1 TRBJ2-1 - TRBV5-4 CASRTGTGDYNEQFF TGTGCCAGCAGAACCGGGACAGGGGATTACAATGAGCAGTTCTTC
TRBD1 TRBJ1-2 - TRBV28 CASSNHLQGESGYTF TGTGCCAGCAGTAACCACCTACAGGGGGAAAGCGGCTACACCTTC
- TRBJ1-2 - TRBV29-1 CSVEGQTYGYTF TGCAGCGTTGAGGGTCAGACCTATGGCTACACCTTC
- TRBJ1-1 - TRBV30 CAWSATGNTEAFF TGTGCCTGGAGTGCCACAGGTAACACTGAAGCTTTCTTT
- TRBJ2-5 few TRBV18 CASSPRDTPGETQYF TGTGCCAGCTCACCCCGCGACACACCCGGGGAGACCCAGTACTTC
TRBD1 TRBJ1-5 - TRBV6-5 CASGDRGLFQPQHF TGTGCCAGCGGGGACAGGGGTTTGTTCCAGCCCCAGCATTTT
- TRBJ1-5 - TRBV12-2 CASRLVKVGQYNQPQHF TGTGCAAGTCGCTTAGTGAAGGTGGGACAGTACAATCAGCCCCAGCATTTT
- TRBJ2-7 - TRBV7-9 CASSLISTGRSYEQYF TGTGCCAGCAGCTTAATTTCAACAGGGCGCTCCTACGAGCAGTACTTC
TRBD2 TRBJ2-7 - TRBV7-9 CASSGPGTSGRPASYEQYF TGTGCCAGCAGCGGTCCCGGGACTAGCGGGAGGCCCGCCTCCTACGAGCAGTACTTC
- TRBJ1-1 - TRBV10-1 CASSRDIMNTEAFF TGCGCCAGCAGTCGGGACATCATGAACACTGAAGCTTTCTTT
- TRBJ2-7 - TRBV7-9 CASSLAEGYEQYF TGTGCCAGCAGCTTAGCTGAAGGCTACGAGCAGTACTTC
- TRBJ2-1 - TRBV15 CATSRDGTSGGDEQFF TGTGCCACCAGCAGAGACGGGACCTCCGGCGGGGATGAGCAGTTCTTC